This T cell receptor beta chain appears in the sequencing data of a study of blood T cell repertoires in COVID-19. Study details: The samples span acute and convalescent COVID-19 from the United States, Italy and Spain. The analysed material was cDNA or gDNA that came from T cells, B-cell-depleted T cells, or PBMCs.

The CDR3 covers 16 residues. Germline CDR1 reads MNHEY; CDR2 reads SMNVEV (reference sequence). V was shortened by 6 bases and J by 1 base, with 18 bases between the two germline ends. Only in-frame clones appear in the TCRdb table, and some are missing; sequencing was by immunoSEQ multiplex PCR. The table records around 200,000 clones, 85% to 90% of them present only once. This TCR came from a woman aged 45-65 years with acute or convalescent COVID-19. The genes are TRBV27 and TRBJ1-2; D call uncertain. The sequencing input was peripheral blood. CDR3 coding DNA: TGTGCCAGCAGGACTTTCGGGAGCCATAATAACTATGGCTACACCTTC. Translating gives CASRTFGSHNNYGYTF.